The rows below give T cell receptor beta chains drawn from one sample of a study of cytomegalovirus exposure and HLA in healthy donors. Clones were read by immunoSEQ multiplex PCR, and TCRdb kept only the in-frame ones, dropping some. This table has approximately 160,000 clones, approximately 87% appearing once. Sequenced sample: PBMCs. Every receptor here comes from a woman in her 30s in good health and CMV-seronegative. The CDR3 runs from the conserved cysteine through the conserved F or W. A D gene is named only where the DNA matches it firmly. The size field is filled for only some rows; it gives once, few, many or a size class.

>TRBD2|TRBJ2-1|-|TRBV19
CASSGSGRRYNEQFF
>-|TRBJ1-2|-|TRBV10-3
CAISEGGANYGYTF
>-|TRBJ2-3|-|TRBV4-3
CASSLRTVSDTQYF
>-|TRBJ2-2|once|TRBV28
CASRINTGELFF
>TRBD1|TRBJ2-7|-|TRBV9
CASSVDQGAGSYEQYF
>TRBD2|TRBJ2-3|-|TRBV9
CASSARLAGGPDTQYF
>TRBD1|TRBJ2-1|-|TRBV5-4
CASSKTGTGGNEQFF
>-|TRBJ1-1|-|TRBV4-3
CASSQVEGSTEAFF
>-|TRBJ2-3|-|TRBV5-1
CATQMFPSTDTQYF
>-|TRBJ2-7|-|TRBV30
CAWSGNYEQYF
>-|TRBJ2-1|-|TRBV6-5
CASNEGGDIDEQFF
>TRBD1|TRBJ2-7|-|TRBV27
CASSSPRDRGYEQYF
>TRBD1|TRBJ1-5|once|TRBV6-5
CASSYQGQPNQPQHF
>-|TRBJ2-3|-|TRBV9
CASSVEGHTQYF
>TRBD2|TRBJ2-1|-|TRBV7-2
CASSLATSLYNEQFF
>TRBD1|TRBJ1-6|-|TRBV11-2
CASSLDRDRGPRTKNSPLHF
>-|TRBJ1-3|-|TRBV6-1
CASCVSGNTIYF
>TRBD2|TRBJ2-2|-|TRBV11-1
CASSGTSGRASGELFF
>-|TRBJ2-2|-|TRBV15
CATSFHRGGRSGELFF
>TRBD2|TRBJ2-1|-|TRBV7-3
CASSRGTSGGYNEQFF
>TRBD2|TRBJ2-1|-|TRBV5-8
CARKKTSGSNEQFF
>-|TRBJ1-6|-|TRBV5-6
CASRLGLGNSPLHF
>-|TRBJ1-2|-|TRBV11-2
CASSFQGLGGYTF
>-|TRBJ2-2|-|TRBV5-1
CASSLVGGQTTGELFF
>TRBD2|TRBJ2-7|-|TRBV5-1
CASSLAGREAYEQYF
>TRBD1|TRBJ2-1|-|TRBV9
CASSVGTGDYNEQFF
>-|TRBJ1-3|-|TRBV5-6
CASSLAGPASGNTIYF
>TRBD1|TRBJ1-4|-|TRBV9
CASSVAGTVNEKLFF
>TRBD2|TRBJ2-2|-|TRBV27
CASSFWAGGNTGELFF
>TRBD2|TRBJ2-1|-|TRBV5-1
CASSSLSGGALSNEQFF
>-|TRBJ2-5|-|TRBV2
CASSGQQETQYF
>-|TRBJ2-1|-|TRBV5-1
CASSLAGRGYNEQFF
>TRBD2|TRBJ2-1|-|TRBV28
CASRSREYEQFF
>-|TRBJ1-2|-|TRBV6-5
CASSYSGAGRGGYTF
>-|TRBJ1-1|once|TRBV30
CAWSVRRAGGFTMNTEAFF
>TRBD2|TRBJ2-7|-|TRBV7-9
CASSTLGSGYEQYF
>-|TRBJ1-5|medium-sized|TRBV5-6
CASSLWRKAQPQHF
>-|TRBJ1-1|once|TRBV6-5
CASRKKNTEAFF
>TRBD2|TRBJ2-1|-|TRBV6-1
CASSGTRGGYNEQFF
>TRBD2|TRBJ2-6|-|TRBV9
CASSVVAGGRGANVLTF
>-|TRBJ1-4|-|TRBV5-6
CASSRLGDGEKLFF
>TRBD2|TRBJ2-1|once|TRBV6-1
CASSGRLAGAYNEQFF
>-|TRBJ1-5|-|TRBV19
CASSEGNQPQHF
>TRBD1|TRBJ2-1|-|TRBV7-3
CASSRRDRGPIDEQFF
>-|TRBJ2-7|-|TRBV5-6
CASSLVTGYEQYF
>-|TRBJ1-4|-|TRBV6-1
CASSENSRATNEKLFF
>-|TRBJ2-1|-|TRBV4-1
CASSQERFGTWGSGEQFF
>TRBD2|TRBJ2-1|-|TRBV28
CASSLLAAAYNEQFF
>-|TRBJ1-5|-|TRBV15
CATGFKAYSNQPQHF
>-|TRBJ2-5|once|TRBV7-9
CASSSGMTQYF
>TRBD1|TRBJ1-1|-|TRBV27
CASSLGTGVEAFF
>TRBD1|TRBJ2-6|-|TRBV2
CASSGRGLSGANVLTF